The 14 T cell receptor beta chains below all came from one sample that was sequenced in a study of patients and donors after allogeneic stem cell transplantation. TCRdb reanalysed the RT-PCR reads using MiXCR and keeps one entry per CDR3 protein. The table has tens of thousands of distinct CDR3 sequences, roughly 29% seen once; the top ten hold about three quarters. Material: blood, either unsorted or a sorted T cell fraction (not recorded which). The receptors were gathered from a human donor who was either an allogeneic HSCT recipient or a stem cell or donor lymphocyte infusion donor (not recorded which). It is not recorded whose cells these are; they may come from a transplant donor.

This chain joins TRBV20-1 and TRBJ1-6; D is unresolved. The V end lost 3 bases, the J end lost 2 bases, and 17 bases lay between the germline ends. The germline CDR1 and CDR2 sequences are DFQATT and SNEGSKA (reference sequence). This CDR3 has 17 amino acids. For the CDR3, the DNA is TGCAGTGCTAGCCCGGTGCCTTTTTGGGCCTATAATTCACCCCTCCACTTT. This codes for CSASPVPFWAYNSPLHF.

The sample holds a few counts of this clonotype. The chain couples TRBV5-5 to TRBJ2-5; no firm D call. CDR3 length: 14 residues. Trimming removed 1 base at V and 4 bases at J, with 11 bases between. Germline V gene lookup returns CDR1 SGHKS and CDR2 YYEKEE (reference sequence). The CDR3 sequence: CASSLITDGETQYF. The CDR3 DNA follows: TGTGCCAGCAGCTTGATCACAGACGGAGAGACCCAGTACTTC.

This clonotype was counted only a few times. The chain links TRBV6-5 to TRBJ1-1; no clear D. Germline values: CDR1 MNHEY, CDR2 SVGAGI. CDR3 length: 13 residues. The ends were cut back, 1 base at V and 5 bases at J, with 8 bases in the middle. CDR3 region: CASSYYPGTEAFF. The CDR3, as DNA: TGTGCCAGCAGTTACTACCCTGGAACTGAAGCTTTCTTT.

This clonotype was counted between two and nine times. V and J are TRBV12-3 or TRBV12-4 and TRBJ1-6; 7 nucleotides agree with TRBD1. CDR3 size: 15 residues. J was trimmed by 9 bases and V by 6 bases; bases with no gene match: 11. The CDR3 bases are TGTGCCAGCAGCCCTTTCCGGGACAGAAGTTCACCCCTCCACTTT. Amino acid sequence: CASSPFRDRSSPLHF.

This clonotype was detected many times. The chain carries TRBV15 and TRBJ1-1; D call uncertain. Per the germline V gene, CDR1 is LNHNV and CDR2 is YYDKDF (reference sequence). The V and J ends lost 0 bases and 0 bases respectively, with 17 bases between them. The CDR3 runs 18 residues. CDR3 in DNA: TGTGCCACCAGCAGAGAAGGCTCCCCGGCTGGAATGAACACTGAAGCTTTCTTT. Its translation is CATSREGSPAGMNTEAFF.

The chain links TRBV21-1 to TRBJ2-2. TRBV21-1 is a known pseudogene. This CDR3 has 11 residues. CDR3 loop: CASSWTGELFF. The CDR3 coding sequence is TGTGCCAGCAGTTGGACCGGGGAGCTGTTTTTT.

This clonotype was counted ten times or more. The chain is built from TRBV9 and TRBJ2-6; D unresolved. The CDR3 totals 14 residues. Trimming stripped 5 bases from V and 4 bases from J, with 10 bases between. Germline V gives CDR1 SGDLS, CDR2 YYNGEE. In nucleotides, the CDR3 is TGTGCCAGCAGTCGTAGATTAGGGGCCAACGTCCTGACTTTC. Its translation is CASSRRLGANVLTF.

The chain has TRBV20-1 and TRBJ2-1, with 13 bases identical to TRBD2. Germline V gene lookup returns CDR1 DFQATT and CDR2 SNEGSKA (reference sequence). The CDR3 totals 15 residues. V shed 4 bases and J 5 bases; nucleotides not matched to a gene: 5. The DNA for the CDR3 is TGCAGTGCTACTACTAGCGGGAGGGGGAACAATGAGCAGTTCTTC. This gives the protein CSATTSGRGNNEQFF.

To note about this clonotype: A read error may produce the germline difference seen at one junction end. The chain combines TRBV7-7 with TRBJ2-1, with no clear D. Germline V gives CDR1 SSHAT, CDR2 FNYEAQ (reference sequence). CDR3 length equals 13 residues. The CDR3: CASSLRGRTEQFF. CDR3 in DNA: TGTGCTAGCAGCTTAAGAGGCCGAACTGAGCAGTTCTTC.

The CDR3 nucleotides are TGCGCCAGCAGCCAAGGAGGGACGGCCCAAGAGACCCAGTACTTC. This sequence encodes CASSQGGTAQETQYF. The chain carries TRBV4-3 and TRBJ2-5; TRBD1 or TRBD2 may be the D gene (5 bases each). Germline V gene lookup returns CDR1 LGHNA and CDR2 YSLEER. Trimming removed 1 base at V and 1 base at J, with 10 bases between. The CDR3 runs to 15 residues.

V and J are TRBV10-3 and TRBJ2-1; D perhaps matches TRBD2 (5 bases). Germline loops: CDR1 ENHRY, CDR2 SYGVKD. The CDR3 extends over 14 amino acids. V was trimmed by 2 bases and J by 5 bases, leaving 10 bases between them. The CDR3 sequence: CAISEGLRDNEQFF. CDR3 DNA sequence: TGTGCCATCAGTGAGGGGCTGCGGGACAATGAGCAGTTCTTC.

This clonotype has only a few counts. This chain links TRBV29-1 with TRBJ2-5, with TRBD1 matching over 10 bases. The CDR3 has 15 amino acids. The germline V gene encodes CDR1 SQVTM and CDR2 ANQGSEA. V trimming: 3 bases; J trimming: 2 bases; junction bases outside the gene matches: 6. CDR3 sequence: CSVERGTGVQETQYF. The DNA for the CDR3 is TGCAGCGTTGAGAGGGGGACAGGGGTTCAAGAGACCCAGTACTTC.

In this sample, this clonotype turned up once. V and J are TRBV6-5 and TRBJ2-2; D not certain. Germline V gene data show CDR1 as MNHEY and CDR2 as SVGAGI. The V and J ends lost 2 bases and 7 bases respectively, with 5 bases between them. This CDR3 has 12 residues. CDR3 nucleotides: TGTGCCAGCAGTTACCTGGGCGGGGAGCTGTTTTTT. The encoded protein is CASSYLGGELFF.

The chain links TRBV11-2 to TRBJ2-3, with D possibly matching TRBD1 (5 bases). Germline loops: CDR1 SGHAT, CDR2 FQNNGV. Trimming took 1 base from V and 2 from J, leaving 10 bases between them. This CDR3 has 15 residues. CDR3 amino acids: CASSLGSGITDTQYF. In nucleotides, the CDR3 is TGTGCCAGCAGCTTAGGTTCAGGGATCACAGATACGCAGTATTTT.